This T cell receptor beta chain stems from a study of blood T cells in healthy people across ages (dated by TCRdb to between 2014 and 2016). General notes on the study: Template switching captured roughly one uniquely barcoded TCR beta cDNA molecule per two T cells in model experiments. To track age-related changes in TCR beta repertoire diversity, the study relied on deep sequencing normalized with unique cDNA molecular identifiers. The donors were divided into four age groups: young (average around 16 years), middle-aged (about 40), aged (around 67) and long-lived (about 90). Donors of different ages were randomly distributed across sequencing lanes to avoid experimental bias. Using the same blood draw, the study looked at two additional independent replicas of 1 million unique cDNA reads for two donors, one aged 18 to 30 and the other aged 80 or older.

From a lookup of the germline V gene, CDR1 and CDR2 are SGDLS and YYNGEE. Its CDR3 holds 14 amino acids, cysteine through phenylalanine. CDR3 DNA only is kept here, 42 bases in frame from base 1. A distance of 5 bases separates the germline ends of V and J, which lose 0 bases and 0 bases respectively. As to this clonotype: Its target antigen remains unknown. Base qualities are not at hand, and no much larger clone is one base apart.

The donors were under 40 Caucasian individuals from Russia, aged roughly 6 to 95 years, who were systemically healthy. Each donor gave approximately 9.3 milliliters of peripheral blood, collected into EDTA-treated Vacutainer tubes. Ficoll-Paque density-gradient centrifugation was used to isolate PBMCs, with at least 6.5 million per sample. Total RNA, at least 5.5 micrograms per sample, was extracted from PBMCs with Trizol reagent. The percentages of naive CD45RAhigh/CD27high T cells were determined by flow cytometry on a PBMC aliquot from every donor. Study-wide findings and limitations: Compared with the aged group, more naive CD4+ T cells, fewer expanded clones and increased TCR diversity were shown by the long-lived group, suggesting age selection. Since profiling was done on bulk unsorted PBMCs, naive and antigen-experienced compartments could not be conclusively compared. Because the CMV infection status of the donors was unknown, age-related changes in expanded clonotypes may potentially have been confounded. Total diversity estimates from one million sequenced T cells were considered lower bounds and underestimates. Observed TCR beta diversity per million T cells fell roughly linearly with age, and a significant reduction was already apparent by age around 40. There was a strong correlation between observed TCR beta diversity and the percentage of naive T cells measured by flow cytometry.

Library preparation was by 5' RACE. The reads were generated on an Illumina HiSeq 2500. A second PCR of roughly 7 to 11 cycles was performed with a sample-barcoded 5' primer and a J-beta primer mix. A template-switch 5' adaptor carrying 12 random nucleotides introduced a unique molecular identifier onto each TCR beta cDNA molecule. Each sample yielded at least 2.5 million CDR3-containing paired-end reads. The Mint cDNA synthesis kit, primed by a TRBC-specific oligonucleotide, was used to synthesize first-strand cDNA from all RNA. Following uracil-DNA glycosylase treatment, a first 18-cycle PCR with universal primers M1SS and BC2_uni_R was performed on all cDNA. The original pipeline was this. Normalization of each sample was performed by random selection of 1 million high-quality reads, each carrying a distinct molecular identifier. Reads with shared molecular identifiers were discarded instead of being binned into consensus sequences. MiTCR, with a Q25 quality threshold and the strictest error-elimination algorithm, was used for CDR3 identification, clonotype clustering and error correction. A nonparametric unseen species model with Euler transformation was used to estimate lower-bound total TCR beta diversity. TCRdb reprocessing: public reads trimmed at Q25 with fastp, clones called with MiXCR, in-frame beta chains kept. Rows are unified per CDR3 protein, each entry keeping the most common DNA and genes. The V and J calls come from TCRdb's annotation, not from the publication. The sample contains some 670,000 distinct CDR3 sequences, more than 45% of them found a single time. The ten largest clones represent approximately 13% of the sample.

The TCR comes from an elderly woman in good health. The sample was blood. This chain is built from TRBV9 and TRBJ2-3; the D gene cannot be named for sure. The CDR3 amino acid sequence is: CASSVVPSTDTQYF. Here is the DNA: TGTGCCAGCAGCGTAGTCCCGAGCACAGATACGCAGTATTTT.